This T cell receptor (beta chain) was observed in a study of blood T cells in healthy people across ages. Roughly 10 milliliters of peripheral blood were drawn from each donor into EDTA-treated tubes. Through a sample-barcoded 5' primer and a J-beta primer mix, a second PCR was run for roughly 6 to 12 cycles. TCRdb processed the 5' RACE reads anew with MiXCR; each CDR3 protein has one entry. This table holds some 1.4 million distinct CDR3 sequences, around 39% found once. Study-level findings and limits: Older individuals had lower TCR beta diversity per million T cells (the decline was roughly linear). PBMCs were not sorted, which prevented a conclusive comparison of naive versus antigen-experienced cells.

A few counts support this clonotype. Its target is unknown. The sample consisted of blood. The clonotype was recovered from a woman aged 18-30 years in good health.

The CDR3 here is CSAPSEGETDTQYF. Here the CDR3 DNA reads TGCAGTGCTCCCTCGGAGGGTGAAACAGATACGCAGTATTTT. The chain is built from TRBV20-1 and TRBJ2-3, with D maybe TRBD2 (6 bases). CDR3 size: 14 residues. The V gene's germline CDR1 is DFQATT and CDR2 SNEGSKA (reference sequence). Trimming left V 5 bases short and J 3 bases short, with 15 bases between.